Below, one TCR beta chain is given with its context. Produced via immunoSEQ multiplex PCR; TCRdb's table is partial and in-frame only. The data show more than 90,000 clones, approximately 95% seen once. The data were taken from a study of technical replicates of blood from several donors. CDR3 length: 18 amino acids. The chain links TRBV21-1 to TRBJ1-4; the D segment call TRBD1 is taken from the table without a DNA check. TRBV21-1 is a pseudogene. Sequencing input: T cells isolated from PBMCs. The origin of this receptor is a human donor in good health. CDR3 sequence: CASSKFPDSLATNEKLFF. The CDR3 DNA sequence: TGTGCCAGCAGCAAATTCCCCGACAGCCTTGCAACTAATGAAAAACTGTTTTTT.